What follows is one T cell receptor beta chain and its context. The data are from a study of control samples from healthy donors and cancer patients. Only in-frame clones appear in the TCRdb table, and some are missing; sequencing was by immunoSEQ multiplex PCR. The data contain some 100,000 clones, 90% of them singletons. The source material was blood. This sequence originates from a human donor in good health. The donor label of this sample is uncertain.

CDR3 sequence reads: CASSLGTGGEAFF. For the CDR3, the DNA is TGCGCCAGCAGCTTAGGGACAGGAGGTGAAGCTTTCTTT. The V gene is TRBV5-1, the J gene TRBJ1-1, with 8 bases identical to TRBD1. CDR3 length: 13 residues. CDR1 SGHRS and CDR2 YFSETQ come from the germline V gene. V dropped 2 bases and J dropped 7; count of bases not matched to a gene: 4.